These 31 T cell receptor beta chains were all obtained from the same sample, sequenced in a study of identical twins. TCRdb re-analysed the 5' RACE reads in MiXCR, keeping a single row per CDR3 protein. The table lists a few hundred thousand distinct CDR3 sequences, around 9.6% of them singletons. The same data also went into a second study, on yellow fever vaccine responses in identical twins.

Material: PBMCs. These receptors all come from a young woman in good health.

This clonotype was observed a few times. The chain recombines TRBV20-1 with TRBJ2-7, with 10 bases matching TRBD1. Losses at the gene ends were 3 bases for V and 6 bases for J; bases not matched to a gene: 11. The CDR3 is 15 amino acids. Germline values: CDR1 DFQATT, CDR2 SNEGSKA (reference sequence). The CDR3 DNA reads as TGCAGTGCTAGCGATGGACAGGGGGATCTCGGCGAGCAGTACTTC. Amino acid sequence: CSASDGQGDLGEQYF.

The CDR3 nucleotides are TGTGCCAGCAGCCTGAGCAGGGCTTCAGATACGCAGTATTTT. Protein product: CASSLSRASDTQYF. The V call is TRBV7-2, the J call TRBJ2-3; D may be TRBD1 (5 bases). CDR3 size: 14 residues. With 5 bases removed from V and 4 bases from J, the gap between germline ends came to 13 bases. CDR1 is SGHTA and CDR2 is FQGNSA in the germline V gene.

There are a few counts of this clonotype. V and J are TRBV7-3 and TRBJ2-1; tentatively, D is TRBD1 or TRBD2 (5 bases each). The V and J ends lost 2 bases and 0 bases respectively, with 14 bases between them. From germline, CDR1 is SGHTA and CDR2 FQGTGA. The CDR3 length is 17 residues. The CDR3 is CASSLSGSDGSYNEQFF. Here the CDR3 DNA reads TGTGCCAGCAGCTTATCAGGGAGCGATGGCTCCTACAATGAGCAGTTCTTC.

This clonotype was recorded at least ten times. The CDR3 nucleotides are TGTGCCAGCAGCAAAGATACAGTCTTTCACCCTTCTCGACTAGAGACCCAGTACTTC. As protein: CASSKDTVFHPSRLETQYF. This rearrangement joins TRBV21-1 to TRBJ2-5. TRBV21-1 is recorded as a pseudogene. The length of the CDR3 is 19 residues.

The V gene is TRBV7-9, the J gene TRBJ2-7; D not resolved. With 5 bases removed from V and 3 bases from J, the gap between germline ends came to 8 bases. In germline, CDR1 is SEHNR, CDR2 FQNEAQ (reference sequence). The CDR3 contains 12 residues. The CDR3 is CASSDVSYEQYF. The CDR3 DNA reads TGTGCCAGCAGCGACGTTAGCTACGAGCAGTACTTC.

The rearrangement uses TRBV3-1 and TRBJ2-7, with 8 bases aligning to TRBD1. This CDR3 comprises 16 residues. The ends lost 2 bases at V and 0 bases at J; junction bases unmatched: 6. Germline CDR1 is LGHDT and CDR2 is YNNKEL (reference sequence). The CDR3 here is CASSQLGQGYSYEQYF. CDR3 bases: TGTGCCAGCAGCCAACTTGGACAGGGATACTCCTACGAGCAGTACTTC.

The chain couples TRBV20-1 to TRBJ2-1, with 8 bases identical to TRBD2. V was clipped by 0 bases and J by 8 bases; unmatched bases: 9. CDR1 is DFQATT and CDR2 is SNEGSKA in the germline V gene (reference sequence). This CDR3 contains 15 residues. CDR3 coding DNA: TGCAGTGCTAGAGATCTAGCGGGCGATATAGATGAGCAGTTCTTC. It translates to CSARDLAGDIDEQFF.

In its sample, this clonotype was seen many times. This sequence joins TRBV10-3 and TRBJ1-6, with D hard to call. Per the germline V gene, CDR1 is ENHRY and CDR2 is SYGVKD. Trimming removed 0 bases at V and 9 bases at J, with 6 bases between. This CDR3 comprises 13 residues. The DNA of the CDR3 is TGTGCCATCAGTGAGTCAACCGGTTCACCCCTCCACTTT. Its translation is CAISESTGSPLHF.

This clonotype was seen at least ten times. This chain connects TRBV6-1 to TRBJ2-2; 7 nucleotides line up with TRBD2. Germline values: CDR1 MNHNS, CDR2 SASEGT. The CDR3 is 16 residues long. The CDR3 coding sequence is TGTGCGACCAGCGATCTAGCGGCGATGAACACCGGGGAGCTGTTTTTT. Protein product: CATSDLAAMNTGELFF.

The genes are TRBV6-1 and TRBJ2-7; 7 bases line up with TRBD1. J gave up 0 bases and V 5 bases, and 7 bases lay outside the gene matches. CDR3 length equals 15 residues. From germline, CDR1 is MNHNS and CDR2 SASEGT. CDR3 loop: CASSKRQGSSYEQYF. The CDR3 region has the DNA TGTGCCAGCAGTAAGAGACAGGGTAGCTCCTACGAGCAGTACTTC.

V usage is TRBV18 and J usage is TRBJ2-7; D is perhaps TRBD1 (6 bases). Looked up from germline, CDR1 is KGHSH and CDR2 is LQKENI. V was cut by 2 bases and J by 7 bases, with 18 bases left in between. There are 15 residues in the CDR3. In DNA form, the CDR3 reads TGTGCCAGCTCACCAAGAGACAGGACCCTTGGGGAGCAGTACTTC. Protein product: CASSPRDRTLGEQYF.

In its sample, this clonotype was seen many times. The genes are TRBV7-9 and TRBJ1-1; D is ambiguous. Trimming took off 3 bases at V and 4 bases at J, with 9 bases between the two ends. Germline V gene sequence: CDR1 SEHNR, CDR2 FQNEAQ (reference sequence). The CDR3 loop spans 13 amino acids. The CDR3 DNA reads as TGTGCCAGCAGCTTTGATGTGATCACTGAAGCTTTCTTT. It codes for CASSFDVITEAFF.

This clonotype was detected ten times or more. V and J are TRBV7-9 and TRBJ2-5; D gene unclear. The CDR3 runs 15 residues. V gave up 1 base and J gave up 3 bases, with 12 bases separating them. Germline lookup yields CDR1 SEHNR and CDR2 FQNEAQ (reference sequence). DNA for the CDR3: TGTGCCAGCAGCTTAGGTCAGGTTAAAGAAGAGACCCAGTACTTC. This translates into CASSLGQVKEETQYF. The variable domain in full, with the rest retrieved from reference TRBV7-9 and TRBJ2-5, is DTGVSQNPRHKITKRGQNVTFRCDPISEHNRLYWYRQTLGQGPEFLTYFQNEAQLEKSRLLSDRFSAERPKGSFSTLEIQRTEQGDSAMYLCASSLGQVKEETQYFGPGTRLLVL.

CDR3 coding DNA: TGCAGCGTCAAAATAGCGGGAGAGGGTTCGGAGACCCAGTACTTC. Protein: CSVKIAGEGSETQYF. The chain uses TRBV29-1 and TRBJ2-5, with 9 bases fitting TRBD2. The CDR3 runs 15 residues. Germline V CDR1 and CDR2: SQVTM, ANQGSEA. The V gene end was trimmed by 6 bases and the J gene end by 5 bases; junction bases not matched to a gene: 13.

To note about this clonotype: This may come from a read error, since a much larger clone is one base off. This chain links TRBV12-3 or TRBV12-4 with TRBJ2-7; TRBD1 or TRBD2 may be the D gene (5 bases each). CDR3 length equals 14 residues. V lost 6 bases and J 3 bases, leaving 15 bases between the germline ends. The CDR3 DNA follows: TGTGCCAGCAGCAAAGAGCTGGGGGACTACGAGCAGTACTTC. It translates to CASSKELGDYEQYF.

This rearrangement joins TRBV29-1 to TRBJ2-1, with 10 bases aligning to TRBD2. Germline-derived CDR1 and CDR2 are SQVTM and ANQGSEA. The CDR3 has 14 amino acids. Trimming cost V 3 bases and J 10 bases; bases outside gene matches: 9. This chain's CDR3 is CSVESLAGVGEQFF. DNA for the CDR3: TGCAGCGTTGAGTCCCTAGCGGGAGTTGGGGAGCAGTTCTTC.

A note on this clonotype: A much larger clone lies one base from this, so it may be a read error. The chain links TRBV2 to TRBJ2-1, with 10 positions matching TRBD2. Germline V CDR1 and CDR2: SNHLY, FYNNEI. The CDR3 spans 15 residues. In DNA form, the CDR3 reads TGTGCCAGCAGCCCAACTAGCGGGGACTACAGTGAGCAGTTCTTC. The encoded protein is CASSPTSGDYSEQFF. The whole variable domain, filled in from reference TRBV2 and TRBJ2-1, reads EPEVTQTPSHQVTQMGQEVILRCVPISNHLYFYWYRQILGQKVEFLVSFYNNEISEKSEIFDDQFSVERPDGSNFTLKIRSTKLEDSAMYFCASSPTSGDYSEQFFGPGTRLTVL.

This clonotype has only a few counts. The CDR3 region is CASSLFRGQETQYF. The CDR3 DNA follows: TGTGCCAGCAGCTTATTCAGGGGCCAAGAGACCCAGTACTTC. This rearrangement joins TRBV7-2 to TRBJ2-5; D possibly corresponds to TRBD1 (6 bases). The CDR3 has 14 residues. Germline loops: CDR1 SGHTA, CDR2 FQGNSA. The germline V and J ends were trimmed by 2 bases and 1 base, with 8 bases remaining between them.

This clonotype was recorded at least ten times. The chain links TRBV7-2 to TRBJ2-4, with D unresolved. The CDR3 consists of 12 residues. The V and J ends lost 2 bases and 10 bases respectively, with 9 bases between them. The germline V gene has CDR1 SGHTA and CDR2 FQGNSA. For the CDR3, the DNA is TGTGCCAGCAGCTTACCAGCCGGGATTCAGTACTTC. This gives the protein CASSLPAGIQYF.

This clonotype was recorded at least ten times. V is TRBV20-1 and J is TRBJ2-3; possibly TRBD2 for D (6 bases). The CDR3 length is 15 residues. Germline V gene sequence: CDR1 DFQATT, CDR2 SNEGSKA (reference sequence). Trimming took 6 bases from V and 2 from J, leaving 18 bases between them. CDR3 coding DNA: TGCAGTGCGGTACTAGCTACGCCGGTCACAGATACGCAGTATTTT. Translation: CSAVLATPVTDTQYF.

This clonotype has more than one count but fewer than ten. V usage is TRBV7-9 and J usage is TRBJ2-1; D call uncertain. Germline V gene lookup returns CDR1 SEHNR and CDR2 FQNEAQ (reference sequence). This CDR3 comprises 13 residues. V lost 3 bases to trimming and J lost 5 bases, with 8 bases between them. The CDR3 reads CASSLRPNNEQFF. CDR3 coding DNA: TGTGCCAGCAGCTTGCGGCCTAACAATGAGCAGTTCTTC.

The chain uses TRBV6-5 and TRBJ2-6; D not resolved. Germline CDR1 is MNHEY and CDR2 is SVGAGI. Trimming left V 2 bases short and J 0 bases short, with 8 bases between. This CDR3 spans 16 amino acids. CDR3 sequence: CASSYTASSGANVLTF. The CDR3 DNA reads as TGTGCCAGCAGTTACACTGCGAGCTCTGGGGCCAACGTCCTGACTTTC.

This clonotype has just a few counts. The chain links TRBV7-2 to TRBJ2-2, with 7 bases lining up with TRBD1. The CDR3 has 17 amino acids. After removal of 6 bases from V and 3 bases from J, the junction contained 13 bases not matched to a gene. The germline gives CDR1 SGHTA, CDR2 FQGNSA. CDR3 nucleotides: TGTGCCAGCAGTTTTACTAGAGGGGGCAGGGACACCGGGGAGCTGTTTTTT. This encodes CASSFTRGGRDTGELFF.

J is TRBJ2-3 and V is TRBV10-1, with 9 bases aligning to TRBD1. The CDR3 is 20 residues long. CDR1 is WNHNN and CDR2 is SYGVQD in the germline V gene (reference sequence). V shed 2 bases, J shed 0 bases, and the junction held 15 bases outside the gene matches. In DNA, the CDR3 is TGCGCCAGCAGTGAGATTAACAGGGGGCGCGAAGTCCCTAGCACAGATACGCAGTATTTT. Protein product: CASSEINRGREVPSTDTQYF.

This clonotype has at least ten counts. This CDR3 is CSARLAGSYNEQFF. Written as DNA, the CDR3 is TGCAGTGCCAGACTAGCGGGGTCCTACAATGAGCAGTTCTTC. V is TRBV20-1 and J is TRBJ2-1, with TRBD2 matching 11 bases. This CDR3 comprises 14 residues. The ends lost 6 bases at V and 1 base at J; junction bases unmatched: 2. Looked up from germline, CDR1 is DFQATT and CDR2 is SNEGSKA (reference sequence).

This clonotype is a singleton in its sample. A single base separates this from a much larger clone, so it may be a read error. The chain is built from TRBV20-1 and TRBJ2-7; D is unclear. CDR3 length: 10 amino acids. Germline loops: CDR1 DFQATT, CDR2 SNEGSKA (reference sequence). The CDR3 coding sequence is TGCAGTGCTAGTTCCTACGAGCAGAACTTC. Translation: CSASSYEQNF.

This clonotype turned up a few times. The chain couples TRBV12-3 or TRBV12-4 to TRBJ1-4; no firm D call. Trimming pared 3 bases from V and 2 bases from J, leaving 1 base between. The CDR3 runs 12 residues. This chain's CDR3 is CASSFTNEKLFF. The CDR3 nucleotides read TGTGCCAGCAGTTTCACTAATGAAAAACTGTTTTTT.

This clonotype was seen more than once but under ten times. CDR3 nucleotides: TGCAGCGTTGATGAGTGGGCATCCGGGGAGCTGTTTTTT. It is translated as CSVDEWASGELFF. V and J are TRBV29-1 and TRBJ2-2; D is ambiguous. The germline CDR1 and CDR2 sequences are SQVTM and ANQGSEA. The CDR3 sequence is 13 residues long. The ends were cut back, 3 bases at V and 6 bases at J, with 11 bases in the middle.

This clonotype has only a few counts. V is TRBV12-3 or TRBV12-4 and J is TRBJ2-1; 10 nucleotides align to TRBD2. The CDR3 is 15 residues long. V dropped 8 bases and J dropped 9; count of bases not matched to a gene: 13. The CDR3: CASLSRIAGGGEQFF. In DNA, the CDR3 is TGTGCCAGCCTATCCAGGATAGCGGGGGGCGGTGAGCAGTTCTTC.

This clonotype was counted between two and nine times. The chain couples TRBV5-1 to TRBJ2-4; D may correspond to TRBD1 or TRBD2 (5 bases each). V was cut by 2 bases and J by 6 bases, with 12 bases left in between. CDR1 SGHRS and CDR2 YFSETQ come from the germline V gene. This CDR3 is built from 14 residues. The CDR3 nucleotides read TGCGCCAGCAGCTTCGGACTCGGGGCAAACATTCAGTACTTC. It encodes CASSFGLGANIQYF.

The sample holds many counts of this clonotype. This chain uses TRBV28 with TRBJ2-5, with D possibly matching TRBD1 (6 bases). This CDR3 contains 12 residues. Germline V lookup: CDR1 MDHEN, CDR2 SYDVKM. Trimming took off 6 bases at V and 4 bases at J, with 9 bases between the two ends. This CDR3 is CASRHRVETQYF. CDR3 coding DNA: TGTGCCAGCAGGCACAGGGTAGAGACCCAGTACTTC.